This passage covers 10 T cell receptor beta chains from one sample sequenced in a study of OX40 agonist ivuxolimab in advanced cancers. Using immunoSEQ multiplex PCR, the repertoire was profiled, and TCRdb retains in-frame clones only, with some absent. The table includes 120,000 or so clones, about nine tenths detected once. Specimen: CD4+ or CD8+ T cells sorted from blood, collected in a trial of the OX40 agonist ivuxolimab. The origin of the receptors is an adult with an advanced solid tumor such as melanoma, head and neck, liver or kidney cancer.

V gene TRBV30 combines with J gene TRBJ1-3; 7 bases fit TRBD1. Germline assignment: CDR1 GTSNPN and CDR2 SVGIG (reference sequence). The CDR3 spans 15 residues. V lost 3 bases and J lost 4; bases outside the gene matches: 9. CDR3 bases: TGTGCCTGGAGCCAGCCAGGGGGGGCAGGAAACACCATATATTTT. Residues: CAWSQPGGAGNTIYF.

DNA for the CDR3: TGCGCCAGCAGCGTTGGTGTAGGAGCGGGAGACCCCACAGATACGCAGTATTTT. Translating gives CASSVGVGAGDPTDTQYF. The rearrangement links TRBV5-1 to TRBJ2-3; 8 bases map to TRBD2. Unmatched junction bases numbered 15, after V lost 4 bases and J lost 2 bases. From germline, CDR1 is SGHRS and CDR2 YFSETQ. CDR3 size: 18 residues.

This clone is a singleton in its sample. A junction boundary mismatches the germline segment, possibly from a read error. This chain links TRBV10-3 with TRBJ1-6; 11 bases agree with TRBD1. The germline CDR1 and CDR2 sequences are ENHRY and SYGVKD. This CDR3 is built from 17 residues. CDR3 in DNA: TGTGCCATCAGTGAGTCGAAGGGACAGGGGGTGGATTCACCCCCCCACTTT. Amino acids: CAISESKGQGVDSPPHF.

The chain employs TRBV7-2 and TRBJ2-3; no reliable D call. Germline CDR1 SGHTA, CDR2 FQGNSA. V gave up 2 bases and J gave up 6 bases, with 9 bases separating them. The CDR3 covers 13 residues. The CDR3, as DNA: TGTGCCAGCAGCTTATTCCGCCAGGATACGCAGTATTTT. Protein product: CASSLFRQDTQYF. Complete variable domain (other parts from reference TRBV7-2 and TRBJ2-3): GAGVSQSPSNKVTEKGKDVELRCDPISGHTALYWYRQSLGQGLEFLIYFQGNSAPDKSGLPSDRFSAERTGGSVSTLTIQRTQQEDSAVYLCASSLFRQDTQYFGPGTRLTVL.

The chain employs TRBV9 and TRBJ1-3; D is possibly TRBD1 (5 bases). V shed 0 bases and J shed 0 bases, with 10 bases lying between them. The germline CDR1 and CDR2 sequences are SGDLS and YYNGEE. CDR3 size: 16 residues. CDR3 DNA: TGTGCCAGCAGCGTAGTTGGGGCGAGCTCTGGAAACACCATATATTTT. This translates into CASSVVGASSGNTIYF.

The chain is built from TRBV4-3 and TRBJ2-1; perhaps TRBD1 as D (5 bases). The CDR3 runs 15 residues. V shed 2 bases and J shed 6 bases, with 14 bases lying between them. Germline CDR1 is LGHNA and CDR2 is YSLEER. CDR3 sequence: CASSQQGRVPNEQFF. CDR3 sequence (DNA): TGCGCCAGCAGCCAACAGGGCAGGGTTCCCAATGAGCAGTTCTTC.

The CDR3 spells CASSQVEGGGDEQFF. The CDR3 region has the DNA TGCGCCAGCAGCCAAGTCGAAGGCGGGGGGGATGAGCAGTTCTTC. This rearrangement joins TRBV4-1 to TRBJ2-1, with TRBD2 matching 9 bases. The CDR3 extends over 15 amino acids. V gave up 1 base and J gave up 8 bases; unmatched junction bases: 6. Germline lookup yields CDR1 MGHRA and CDR2 YSYEKL.

The V gene is TRBV11-3, the J gene TRBJ2-1; possible D gene TRBD1, 6 bases. The V gene lost 1 base and the J gene lost 8 bases, with 27 bases spanning the gap. The CDR3 is made up of 19 amino acids. CDR1 is SGHNT, CDR2 YENEEA, per germline. The CDR3 reads CASSLAGQGGWYGGDEQFF. CDR3 coding DNA: TGTGCCAGCAGCTTAGCTGGTCAGGGCGGATGGTATGGGGGCGATGAGCAGTTCTTC.

This chain joins TRBV4-2 and TRBJ2-7; 7 positions match TRBD2. The germline CDR1 and CDR2 sequences are LGHNA and YNFKEQ. The J segment lost 4 bases and the V segment lost 1 base, leaving 10 bases of the junction unmatched. The CDR3 is 16 amino acids. CDR3 sequence: CASSQGIAGAMYEQYF. CDR3 bases: TGTGCCAGCAGCCAAGGGATTGCGGGAGCGATGTACGAGCAGTACTTC.

The CDR3 region is CSVEVAAGEKLFF. The DNA of the CDR3 is TGCAGCGTTGAGGTGGCGGCGGGGGAAAAACTGTTTTTT. V gene TRBV29-1 combines with J gene TRBJ1-4; D is uncertain. The length of the CDR3 is 13 residues. Trimming took off 3 bases at V and 8 bases at J, with 13 bases between the two ends. Germline V gene sequence: CDR1 SQVTM, CDR2 ANQGSEA. Together with reference TRBV29-1 and TRBJ1-4, the CDR3 gives the full variable domain: SAVISQKPSRDICQRGTSLTIQCQVDSQVTMMFWYRQQPGQSLTLIATANQGSEATYESGFVIDKFPISRPNLTFSTLTVSNMSPEDSSIYLCSVEVAAGEKLFFGSGTQLSVL.